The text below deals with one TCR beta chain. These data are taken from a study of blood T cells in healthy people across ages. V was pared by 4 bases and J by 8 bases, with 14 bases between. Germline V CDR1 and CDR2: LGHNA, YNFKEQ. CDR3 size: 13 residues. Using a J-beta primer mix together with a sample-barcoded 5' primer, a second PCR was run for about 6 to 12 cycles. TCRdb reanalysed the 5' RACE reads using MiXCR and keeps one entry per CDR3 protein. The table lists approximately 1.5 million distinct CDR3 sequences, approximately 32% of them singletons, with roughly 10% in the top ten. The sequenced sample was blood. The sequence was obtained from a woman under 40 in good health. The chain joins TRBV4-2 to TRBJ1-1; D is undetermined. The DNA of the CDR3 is TGTGCCAGCAGCCCCCTGGGAGGAGGCGAAGCTTTCTTT. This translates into CASSPLGGGEAFF.